The T cell receptor beta chain under discussion was sequenced for a study of identical twins. Germline values: CDR1 SGDLS, CDR2 YYNGEE. This CDR3 is 13 amino acids long. V was shortened by 3 bases and J by 12 bases, with 16 bases between the two germline ends. A universal primer site was created by template switching, with the cDNA bearing unique molecular identifiers. MiXCR, applied by TCRdb to the 5' RACE reads, yields one record per CDR3 protein. The sample holds roughly 480,000 distinct CDR3 sequences, 20% to 25% seen once. These data were likewise used in another study, on T cells expressing NK-cell markers. That work contributes: The TCR beta repertoires originated in sorted CD3+CD56+NKG2C+, CD3+CD56+NKG2C- and CD3+CD56-NKG2C+ T cells.

This receptor was obtained from a woman aged 18-29 years in good health. The sequenced sample was CD4+ T cells sorted from blood. The rearrangement links TRBV9 to TRBJ1-5; TRBD1 might be the D (5 bases). The CDR3: CASSANGAGLQHF. In DNA, the CDR3 is TGTGCCAGCAGCGCCAATGGGGCAGGGCTCCAGCATTTT. The full variable domain, rest sourced from reference TRBV9 and TRBJ1-5, is DSGVTQTPKHLITATGQRVTLRCSPRSGDLSVYWYQQSLDQGLQFLIQYYNGEERAKGNILERFSAQQFPDLHSELNLSSLELGDSALYFCASSANGAGLQHFGDGTRLSIL.